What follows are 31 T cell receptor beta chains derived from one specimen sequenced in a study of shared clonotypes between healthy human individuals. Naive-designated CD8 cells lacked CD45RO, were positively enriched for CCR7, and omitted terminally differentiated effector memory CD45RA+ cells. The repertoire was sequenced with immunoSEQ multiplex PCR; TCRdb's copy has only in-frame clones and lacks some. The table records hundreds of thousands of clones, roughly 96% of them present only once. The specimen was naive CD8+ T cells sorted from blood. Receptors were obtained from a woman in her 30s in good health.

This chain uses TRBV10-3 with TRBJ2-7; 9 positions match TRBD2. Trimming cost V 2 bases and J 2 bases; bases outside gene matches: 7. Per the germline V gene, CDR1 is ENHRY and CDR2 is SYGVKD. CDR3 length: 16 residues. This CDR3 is CAISEIRGRAAYEQYF. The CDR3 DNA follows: TGTGCCATCAGTGAGATTCGCGGGAGGGCGGCCTACGAGCAGTACTTC.

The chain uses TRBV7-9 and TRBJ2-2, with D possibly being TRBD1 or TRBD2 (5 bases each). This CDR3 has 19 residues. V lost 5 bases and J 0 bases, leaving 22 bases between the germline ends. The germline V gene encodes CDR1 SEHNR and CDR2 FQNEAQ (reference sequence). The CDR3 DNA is TGTGCCAGCAGCGATGCCGTTATGGTTTGGGGGTCGAACACCGGGGAGCTGTTTTTT. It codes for CASSDAVMVWGSNTGELFF.

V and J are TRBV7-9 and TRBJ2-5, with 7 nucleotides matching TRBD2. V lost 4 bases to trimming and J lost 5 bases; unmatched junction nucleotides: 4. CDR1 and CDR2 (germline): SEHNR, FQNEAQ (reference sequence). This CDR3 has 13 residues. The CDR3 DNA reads TGTGCCAGCAGCTCCTCGGGAGGCGAGACCCAGTACTTC. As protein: CASSSSGGETQYF.

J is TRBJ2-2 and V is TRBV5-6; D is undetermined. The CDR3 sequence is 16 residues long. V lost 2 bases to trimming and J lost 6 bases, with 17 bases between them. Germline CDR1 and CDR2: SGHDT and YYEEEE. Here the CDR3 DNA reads TGTGCCAGCAGCTTCCTGGGCGAGAATCGCCCCGGGGAGCTGTTTTTT. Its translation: CASSFLGENRPGELFF.

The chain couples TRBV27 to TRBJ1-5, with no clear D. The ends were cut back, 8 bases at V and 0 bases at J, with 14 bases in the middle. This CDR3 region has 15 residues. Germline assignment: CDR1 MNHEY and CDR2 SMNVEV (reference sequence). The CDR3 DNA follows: TGTGCCAGCGGGTTAGTGCGGACTAGCAATCAGCCCCAGCATTTT. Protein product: CASGLVRTSNQPQHF.

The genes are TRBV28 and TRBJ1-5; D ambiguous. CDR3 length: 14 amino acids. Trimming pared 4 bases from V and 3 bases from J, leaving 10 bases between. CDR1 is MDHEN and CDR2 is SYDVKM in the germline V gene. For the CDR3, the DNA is TGTGCCAGCAGTTCAAACGGAGTCAATCAGCCCCAGCATTTT. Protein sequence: CASSSNGVNQPQHF.

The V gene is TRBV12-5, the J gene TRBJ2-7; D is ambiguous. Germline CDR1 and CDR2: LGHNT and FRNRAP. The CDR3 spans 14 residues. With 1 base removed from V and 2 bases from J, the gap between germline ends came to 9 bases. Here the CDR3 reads CASGLGLKTYEQYF. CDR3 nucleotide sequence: TGTGCTAGTGGTTTGGGGCTGAAGACCTACGAGCAGTACTTC.

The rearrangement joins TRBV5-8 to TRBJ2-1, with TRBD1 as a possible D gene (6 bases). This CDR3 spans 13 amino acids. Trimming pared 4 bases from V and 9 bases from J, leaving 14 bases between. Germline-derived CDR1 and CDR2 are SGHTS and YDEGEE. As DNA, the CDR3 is TGTGCCAGCAGCATACCACAGGGTCCTGAGCAGTTCTTC. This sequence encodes CASSIPQGPEQFF.

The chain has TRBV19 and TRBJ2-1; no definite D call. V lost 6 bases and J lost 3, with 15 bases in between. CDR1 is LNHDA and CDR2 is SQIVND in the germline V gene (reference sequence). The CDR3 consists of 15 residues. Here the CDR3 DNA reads TGTGCCAGTAGAAAAGCCGGGTTAGGCTACAATGAGCAGTTCTTC. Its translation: CASRKAGLGYNEQFF.

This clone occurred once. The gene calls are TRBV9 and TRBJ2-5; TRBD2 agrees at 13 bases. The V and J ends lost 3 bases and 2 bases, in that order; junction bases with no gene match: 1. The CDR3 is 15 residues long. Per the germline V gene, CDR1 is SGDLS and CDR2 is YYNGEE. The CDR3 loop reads CASSALAGGQETQYF. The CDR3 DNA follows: TGTGCCAGCAGCGCACTAGCGGGAGGGCAAGAGACCCAGTACTTC.

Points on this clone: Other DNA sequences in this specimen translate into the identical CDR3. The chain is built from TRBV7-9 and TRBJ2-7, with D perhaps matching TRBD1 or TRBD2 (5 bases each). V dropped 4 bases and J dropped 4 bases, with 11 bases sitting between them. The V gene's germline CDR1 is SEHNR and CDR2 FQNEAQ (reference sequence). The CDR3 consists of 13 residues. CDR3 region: CASSSGTLYEQYF. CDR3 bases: TGTGCCAGCAGCTCCGGGACCCTTTACGAGCAGTACTTC.

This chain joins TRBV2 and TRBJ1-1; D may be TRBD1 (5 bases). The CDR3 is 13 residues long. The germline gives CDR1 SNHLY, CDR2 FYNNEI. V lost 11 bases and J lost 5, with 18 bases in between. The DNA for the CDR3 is TGTGCCTTGGGGCTCCCCGCGCGGACTGAAGCTTTCTTT. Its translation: CALGLPARTEAFF.

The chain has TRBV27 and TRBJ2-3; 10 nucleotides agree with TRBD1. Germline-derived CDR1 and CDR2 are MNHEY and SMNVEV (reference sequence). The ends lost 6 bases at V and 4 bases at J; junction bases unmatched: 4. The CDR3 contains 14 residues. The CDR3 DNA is TGTGCCAGCAGCTGGACAGGGGGGGCAGATACGCAGTATTTT. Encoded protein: CASSWTGGADTQYF.

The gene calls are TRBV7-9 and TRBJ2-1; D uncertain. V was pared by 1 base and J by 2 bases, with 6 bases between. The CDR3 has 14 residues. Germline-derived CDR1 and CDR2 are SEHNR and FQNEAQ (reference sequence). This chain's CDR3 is CASSLGLAYNEQFF. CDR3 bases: TGTGCCAGCAGCTTAGGTCTAGCCTACAATGAGCAGTTCTTC.

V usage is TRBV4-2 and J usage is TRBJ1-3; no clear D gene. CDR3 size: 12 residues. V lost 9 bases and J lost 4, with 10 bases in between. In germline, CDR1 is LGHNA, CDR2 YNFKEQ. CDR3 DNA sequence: TGTGCCAGTTGGGGATCCGGAAACACCATATATTTT. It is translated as CASWGSGNTIYF.

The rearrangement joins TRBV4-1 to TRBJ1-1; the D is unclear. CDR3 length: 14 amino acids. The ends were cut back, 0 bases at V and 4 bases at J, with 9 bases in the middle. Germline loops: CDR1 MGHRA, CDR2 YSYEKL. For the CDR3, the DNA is TGCGCCAGCAGCCAAGAGGCTGGACTCACTGAAGCTTTCTTT. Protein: CASSQEAGLTEAFF.

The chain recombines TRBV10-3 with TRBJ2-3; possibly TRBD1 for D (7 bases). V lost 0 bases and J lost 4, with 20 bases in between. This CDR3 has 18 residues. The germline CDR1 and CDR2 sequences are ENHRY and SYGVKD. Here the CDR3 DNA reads TGTGCCATCAGTGAGTCGCCAGGGGGGATAATTGGTGCAGATACGCAGTATTTT. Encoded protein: CAISESPGGIIGADTQYF.

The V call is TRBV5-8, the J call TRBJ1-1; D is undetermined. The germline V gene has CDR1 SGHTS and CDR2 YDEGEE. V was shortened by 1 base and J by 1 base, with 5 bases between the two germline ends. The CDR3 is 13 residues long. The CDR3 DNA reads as TGTGCCAGCAGCTTGTCGACGAACACTGAAGCTTTCTTT. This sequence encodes CASSLSTNTEAFF.

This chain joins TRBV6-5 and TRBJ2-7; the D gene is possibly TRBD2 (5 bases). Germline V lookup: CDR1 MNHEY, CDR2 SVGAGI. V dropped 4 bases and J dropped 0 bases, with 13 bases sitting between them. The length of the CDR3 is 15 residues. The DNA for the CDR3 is TGTGCCAGCAGTTCTGGGAGCGATCCCTCCTACGAGCAGTACTTC. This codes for CASSSGSDPSYEQYF.

The CDR3 loop is CASSLSMRGMNTEAFF. DNA for the CDR3: TGTGCCAGCAGTTTATCGATGCGGGGTATGAACACTGAAGCTTTCTTT. J is TRBJ1-1 and V is TRBV27, with D unresolved. Germline V gives CDR1 MNHEY, CDR2 SMNVEV (reference sequence). The V gene lost 0 bases and the J gene lost 0 bases, with 11 bases spanning the gap. This CDR3 contains 16 residues.

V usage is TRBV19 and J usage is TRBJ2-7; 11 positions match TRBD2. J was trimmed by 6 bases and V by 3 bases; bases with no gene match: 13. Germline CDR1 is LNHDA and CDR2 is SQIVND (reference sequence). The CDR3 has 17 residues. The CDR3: CASSITVVLAGVSEQYF. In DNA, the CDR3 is TGTGCCAGTAGTATCACGGTCGTACTAGCGGGAGTCAGCGAGCAGTACTTC.

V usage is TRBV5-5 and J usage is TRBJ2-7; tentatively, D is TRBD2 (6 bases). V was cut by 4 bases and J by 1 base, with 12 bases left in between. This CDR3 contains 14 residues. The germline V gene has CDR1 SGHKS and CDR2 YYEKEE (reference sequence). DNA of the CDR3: TGTGCCAGCAGCACTTGGGACTCTTCCTACGAGCAGTACTTC. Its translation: CASSTWDSSYEQYF.

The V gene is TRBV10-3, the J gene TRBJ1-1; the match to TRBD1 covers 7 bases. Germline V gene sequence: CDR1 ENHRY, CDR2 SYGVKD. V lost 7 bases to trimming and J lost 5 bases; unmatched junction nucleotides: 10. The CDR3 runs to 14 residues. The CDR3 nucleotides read TGTGCCATCACAGGGGGGAACGGGTGGACTGAAGCTTTCTTT. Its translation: CAITGGNGWTEAFF.

CDR3 in amino acids: CASSHSTSGLSSYEQYF. For the CDR3, the DNA is TGCGCCAGCAGCCACTCGACTAGCGGGCTGAGCTCCTACGAGCAGTACTTC. The V gene is TRBV4-1, the J gene TRBJ2-7; the match to TRBD2 covers 10 bases. The V gene's germline CDR1 is MGHRA and CDR2 YSYEKL. This CDR3 has 17 residues. V gave up 3 bases and J gave up 0 bases; unmatched junction bases: 8.

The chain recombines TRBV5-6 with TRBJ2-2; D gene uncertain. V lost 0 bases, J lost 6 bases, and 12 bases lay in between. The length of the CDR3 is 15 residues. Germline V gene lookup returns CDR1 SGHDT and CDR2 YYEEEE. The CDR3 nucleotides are TGTGCCAGCAGCTTGGGGCACCTATCCCCCGGGGAGCTGTTTTTT. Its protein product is CASSLGHLSPGELFF.

The CDR3 bases are TGCGCCAGCATATCAACAGCGGGAGGCTTGGATACGCAGTATTTT. This translates into CASISTAGGLDTQYF. The chain combines TRBV4-1 with TRBJ2-3; 9 positions match TRBD2. This CDR3 is 15 amino acids long. With V trimmed by 7 bases and J by 6 bases, 11 bases remained unmatched. CDR1 is MGHRA and CDR2 is YSYEKL in the germline V gene.

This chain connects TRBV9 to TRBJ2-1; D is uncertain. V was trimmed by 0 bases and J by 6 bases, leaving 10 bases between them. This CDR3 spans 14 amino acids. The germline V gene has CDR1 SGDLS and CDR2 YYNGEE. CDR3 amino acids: CASSVEGRVNEQFF. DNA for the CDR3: TGTGCCAGCAGCGTAGAGGGTAGAGTCAATGAGCAGTTCTTC.

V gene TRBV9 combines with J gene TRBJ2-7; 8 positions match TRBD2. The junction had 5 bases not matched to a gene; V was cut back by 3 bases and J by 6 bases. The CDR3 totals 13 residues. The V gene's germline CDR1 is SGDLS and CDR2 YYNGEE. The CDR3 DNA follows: TGTGCCAGCAGCGAGGGACTAGTCACCGAGCAGTACTTC. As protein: CASSEGLVTEQYF.

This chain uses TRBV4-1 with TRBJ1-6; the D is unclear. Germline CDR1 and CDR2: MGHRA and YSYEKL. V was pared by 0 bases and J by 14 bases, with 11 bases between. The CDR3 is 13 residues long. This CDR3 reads CASSQDSGPTLHF. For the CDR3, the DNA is TGCGCCAGCAGCCAAGATTCCGGTCCGACCCTCCACTTT.

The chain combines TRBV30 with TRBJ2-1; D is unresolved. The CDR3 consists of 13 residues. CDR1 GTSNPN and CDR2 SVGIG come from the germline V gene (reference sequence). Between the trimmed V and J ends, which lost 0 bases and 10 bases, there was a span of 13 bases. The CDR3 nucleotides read TGTGCCTGGAGTGTGGATACACCCGCGGAGCAGTTCTTC. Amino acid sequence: CAWSVDTPAEQFF.

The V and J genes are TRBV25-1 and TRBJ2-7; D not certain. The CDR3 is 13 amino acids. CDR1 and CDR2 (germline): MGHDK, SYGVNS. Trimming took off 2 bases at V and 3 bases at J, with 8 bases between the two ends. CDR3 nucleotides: TGTGCCAGCAGTGAACTTTCAGGCTACGAGCAGTACTTC. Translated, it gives CASSELSGYEQYF.